Listed here are 29 T cell receptor beta chains from one sample, sequenced in a study of blood T cell repertoires in COVID-19. Some clones are missing from TCRdb's copy, which holds only in-frame ones; the method was immunoSEQ multiplex PCR. Here the sample spans about 210,000 clones, about 81% being singletons. The sample was peripheral blood. The source is a woman in her 70s with COVID-19, enrolled during active disease.

The V and J genes are TRBV2 and TRBJ1-2; 9 nucleotides line up with TRBD1. CDR1 is SNHLY, CDR2 FYNNEI, per germline. Losses at the gene ends were 6 bases for V and 8 bases for J; bases not matched to a gene: 10. The CDR3 extends over 14 amino acids. CDR3 bases: TGTGCCAGCAGCCTATTACAGGGGGCGCAAGGCTACACCTTC. It yields the protein CASSLLQGAQGYTF.

The chain combines TRBV9 with TRBJ2-5; TRBD2 matches 8 bases. Trimming cost V 0 bases and J 1 base; bases outside gene matches: 2. This CDR3 region has 15 residues. Germline loops: CDR1 SGDLS, CDR2 YYNGEE. CDR3 DNA: TGTGCCAGCAGCGTAGAGCTAGCGGGCCAAGAGACCCAGTACTTC. It codes for CASSVELAGQETQYF.

The CDR3 region is CSVVAGVSYEQYF. The CDR3 bases are TGCAGCGTTGTAGCGGGAGTCTCCTACGAGCAGTACTTC. V gene TRBV29-1 combines with J gene TRBJ2-7; the match to TRBD2 covers 9 bases. Germline CDR1 SQVTM, CDR2 ANQGSEA. This CDR3 spans 13 amino acids. The J segment lost 0 bases and the V segment lost 4 bases, leaving 1 base of the junction unmatched.

CDR3 amino acids: CASSAAGTSGYNEQFF. The CDR3 bases are TGTGCCAGCAGCGCCGCCGGGACTAGCGGATACAATGAGCAGTTCTTC. The rearrangement joins TRBV9 to TRBJ2-1; TRBD2 matches 11 bases. This CDR3 region has 16 residues. With 3 bases clipped from V and 4 bases from J, the junction kept 6 bases outside the gene matches. The germline gives CDR1 SGDLS, CDR2 YYNGEE.

The chain recombines TRBV5-1 with TRBJ2-3; 7 bases are a match to TRBD1. The CDR3 is 15 residues long. The V gene end was trimmed by 5 bases and the J gene end by 0 bases; junction bases not matched to a gene: 6. Germline loops: CDR1 SGHRS, CDR2 YFSETQ. This chain's CDR3 is CASSQPGQSTDTQYF. The CDR3 DNA is TGCGCCAGCAGTCAACCGGGACAGAGCACAGATACGCAGTATTTT.

In DNA, the CDR3 is TGTGCCTGGATCTCAAGGGCAGGGGTTAAGAGTTCACCCCTCCACTTT. It specifies CAWISRAGVKSSPLHF. The chain uses TRBV30 and TRBJ1-6; weak D call: TRBD1 (6 bases). V was cut by 4 bases and J by 9 bases, with 22 bases left in between. This CDR3 has 16 residues. The germline V gene has CDR1 GTSNPN and CDR2 SVGIG (reference sequence).

This sequence joins TRBV2 and TRBJ1-1; tentatively, D is TRBD1 (6 bases). CDR1 and CDR2 (germline): SNHLY, FYNNEI. Trimming took off 6 bases at V and 7 bases at J, with 15 bases between the two ends. This CDR3 is 13 amino acids long. The CDR3 loop reads CASSGRGRNEAFF. DNA of the CDR3: TGTGCCAGCAGCGGCAGGGGTCGGAATGAAGCTTTCTTT. The whole variable domain, remainder taken from reference TRBV2 and TRBJ1-1, is EPEVTQTPSHQVTQMGQEVILRCVPISNHLYFYWYRQILGQKVEFLVSFYNNEISEKSEIFDDQFSVERPDGSNFTLKIRSTKLEDSAMYFCASSGRGRNEAFFGQGTRLTVV.

V gene TRBV18 combines with J gene TRBJ1-6; D unclear. Trimming removed 3 bases at V and 8 bases at J, with 5 bases between. Germline V gene data show CDR1 as KGHSH and CDR2 as LQKENI. The CDR3 has 12 residues. In nucleotides, the CDR3 is TGTGCCAGCTCACCCGGTGATTCACCCCTCCACTTT. Protein product: CASSPGDSPLHF. Filled out from reference TRBV18 and TRBJ1-6, the complete variable domain reads NAGVMQNPRHLVRRRGQEARLRCSPMKGHSHVYWYRQLPEEGLKFMVYLQKENIIDESGMPKERFSAEFPKEGPSILRIQQVVRGDSAAYFCASSPGDSPLHFGNGTRLTVT.

The chain links TRBV2 to TRBJ2-5; 12 positions match TRBD2. This CDR3 has 15 residues. Germline lookup yields CDR1 SNHLY and CDR2 FYNNEI. The ends lost 7 bases at V and 4 bases at J; junction bases unmatched: 7. CDR3 DNA: TGTGCCAGCATGAAGACTAGCGGGAGTGGAGAGACCCAGTACTTC. It specifies CASMKTSGSGETQYF.

This clone was detected once. This chain connects TRBV6-6 to TRBJ1-2; 7 bases are a match to TRBD1. The CDR3 is made up of 13 amino acids. Germline lookup yields CDR1 MNHNY and CDR2 SVGAGI (reference sequence). V gave up 8 bases and J gave up 0 bases; unmatched junction bases: 3. CDR3 region: CASGDSSNYGYTF. DNA for the CDR3: TGTGCCAGCGGGGACAGTTCTAACTATGGCTACACCTTC.

This clone was detected once. This chain links TRBV29-1 with TRBJ1-2, with 8 bases that match TRBD1. This CDR3 has 13 amino acids. V trimming: 0 bases; J trimming: 7 bases; junction bases outside the gene matches: 4. Germline CDR1 is SQVTM and CDR2 is ANQGSEA. In DNA, the CDR3 is TGCAGCGTTGAAGATGTACAGGGGGTTGGCTACACCTTC. Translating it yields CSVEDVQGVGYTF.

V usage is TRBV6-1 and J usage is TRBJ1-3; 11 bases map to TRBD1. V was pared by 3 bases and J by 7 bases, with 2 bases of the junction left unmatched. Germline loops: CDR1 MNHNS, CDR2 SASEGT. The CDR3 is 14 residues long. The chain's CDR3 is CASSEGQGVNTIYF. DNA of the CDR3: TGTGCCAGCAGTGAGGGACAGGGGGTTAACACCATATATTTT.

The chain has TRBV7-2 and TRBJ2-7, with 7 bases fitting TRBD2. CDR1 SGHTA and CDR2 FQGNSA come from the germline V gene. Trimming at V came to 4 bases and at J to 3 bases, leaving 6 bases not matched to a gene. CDR3 length: 14 residues. As DNA, the CDR3 is TGTGCCAGCAGCTCCGGGGGGATCTACTACGAGCAGTACTTC. Translating it yields CASSSGGIYYEQYF.

The chain has TRBV27 and TRBJ1-5, with a tentative D call TRBD1 (5 bases). V was pared by 5 bases and J by 4 bases, with 9 bases between. CDR1 and CDR2 (germline): MNHEY, SMNVEV (reference sequence). The CDR3 extends over 13 amino acids. The CDR3 sequence is CASSPSGNQPQHF. Here the CDR3 DNA reads TGTGCCAGCAGTCCATCAGGGAATCAGCCCCAGCATTTT.

This chain joins TRBV6-5 and TRBJ2-7; the match to TRBD1 covers 10 bases. J gave up 2 bases and V 6 bases, and 7 bases lay outside the gene matches. The CDR3 has 15 residues. CDR1 and CDR2 from the germline V gene are MNHEY and SVGAGI. The CDR3 bases are TGTGCCAGCAGCCTGGGACAGGGGAGAACCTACGAGCAGTACTTC. Protein: CASSLGQGRTYEQYF.

This chain uses TRBV21-1 with TRBJ2-3; the table calls TRBD2, which could not be checked here. TRBV21-1 is deemed a pseudogene. The length of the CDR3 is 17 residues. In DNA, the CDR3 is TGTGCCAGCAGCAAAGCGGCCAGCGGGAGGGCCCGAGATACGCAGTATTTT. Its translation: CASSKAASGRARDTQYF.

V gene TRBV5-6 combines with J gene TRBJ2-1, with D unclear. V was clipped by 1 base and J by 10 bases, with 12 bases between them. The CDR3 length is 13 residues. Germline assignment: CDR1 SGHDT and CDR2 YYEEEE. The CDR3 reads CASSLSSVGEQFF. CDR3 nucleotides: TGTGCCAGCAGCTTGTCATCGGTCGGGGAGCAGTTCTTC.

Concerning this clone itself: The same CDR3 also results from other DNA sequences found in this sample. The rearrangement joins TRBV7-2 to TRBJ1-2; D is ambiguous. In germline, CDR1 is SGHTA, CDR2 FQGNSA. The CDR3 has 11 residues. Trimming shortened V by 5 bases and J by 2 bases, and 3 bases separated the two germline ends. CDR3 DNA: TGTGCCAGCAGCCTCAACTATGGCTACACCTTC. Amino acids: CASSLNYGYTF.

This clone was observed a few times. The chain has TRBV7-2 and TRBJ2-1; D might be TRBD1 (7 bases). CDR1 and CDR2 from the germline V gene are SGHTA and FQGNSA. Trimming cost V 5 bases and J 1 base, with 9 bases left between them. CDR3 length equals 14 residues. CDR3 in DNA: TGTGCCAGCAGCCCAGGGGGGTCCTACAATGAGCAGTTCTTC. Translating gives CASSPGGSYNEQFF.

The rearrangement links TRBV24-1 to TRBJ2-1, with a tentative D call TRBD2 (6 bases). V was cut by 7 bases and J by 12 bases, with 18 bases left in between. Germline V gene data show CDR1 as KGHDR and CDR2 as SFDVKD. The CDR3 is 13 residues long. The DNA of the CDR3 is TGTGCCACCAGCCCCCCAGGACTACGCTTGCAGTTCTTC. This sequence encodes CATSPPGLRLQFF.

This chain uses TRBV28 with TRBJ1-1, with D unresolved. The CDR3 loop spans 15 amino acids. The V and J ends lost 6 bases and 2 bases respectively, with 16 bases between them. Germline values: CDR1 MDHEN, CDR2 SYDVKM. The CDR3, as DNA: TGTGCCAGCAGGCGGCTAGGATCCACCAACACTGAAGCTTTCTTT. This gives the protein CASRRLGSTNTEAFF.

This sequence joins TRBV6-2 or TRBV6-3 and TRBJ2-3; D not certain. CDR3 size: 13 residues. Trimming took 5 bases from V and 7 from J, leaving 13 bases between them. Germline CDR1 reads MNHEY; CDR2 reads SVGEGT. This CDR3 is CASSSDAFHTQYF. The DNA of the CDR3 is TGTGCCAGCAGTAGCGATGCGTTCCATACGCAGTATTTT.

The CDR3 DNA follows: TGTGCCAGCAGCCAAACAGGGCGAAATGAAAAACTGTTTTTT. Translating it yields CASSQTGRNEKLFF. V gene TRBV7-2 combines with J gene TRBJ1-4; D possibly corresponds to TRBD1 (6 bases). This CDR3 region has 14 residues. The ends were cut back, 5 bases at V and 5 bases at J, with 12 bases in the middle. Germline CDR1 reads SGHTA; CDR2 reads FQGNSA. Full variable domain (missing parts from reference TRBV7-2 and TRBJ1-4): GAGVSQSPSNKVTEKGKDVELRCDPISGHTALYWYRQSLGQGLEFLIYFQGNSAPDKSGLPSDRFSAERTGGSVSTLTIQRTQQEDSAVYLCASSQTGRNEKLFFGSGTQLSVL.

This clone has only one observation. CDR3 region: CASSDGHTGANVLTF. DNA of the CDR3: TGTGCCAGCTCGGATGGGCATACTGGGGCCAACGTCCTGACTTTC. The J gene is TRBJ2-6, the V gene TRBV18; D not resolved. The CDR3 extends over 15 amino acids. Trimming stripped 6 bases from V and 2 bases from J, with 11 bases between. From germline, CDR1 is KGHSH and CDR2 LQKENI. Using reference TRBV18 and TRBJ2-6 for the parts outside the CDR3, the full variable domain is NAGVMQNPRHLVRRRGQEARLRCSPMKGHSHVYWYRQLPEEGLKFMVYLQKENIIDESGMPKERFSAEFPKEGPSILRIQQVVRGDSAAYFCASSDGHTGANVLTFGAGSRLTVL.

The chain has TRBV7-9 and TRBJ1-2, with D unclear. V shed 2 bases and J shed 2 bases, with 15 bases lying between them. Germline V gene sequence: CDR1 SEHNR, CDR2 FQNEAQ (reference sequence). This CDR3 has 16 residues. Here the CDR3 reads CASSLSGGQANYGYTF. Here the CDR3 DNA reads TGTGCCAGCAGCTTATCCGGTGGGCAGGCCAACTATGGCTACACCTTC.

The V gene is TRBV19, the J gene TRBJ1-2, with D unresolved. There are 14 residues in the CDR3. The V gene lost 4 bases and the J gene lost 2 bases, with 11 bases spanning the gap. Germline CDR1 reads LNHDA; CDR2 reads SQIVND (reference sequence). This CDR3 is CASSRFPGNYGYTF. The CDR3 DNA follows: TGTGCCAGTAGTAGATTTCCGGGAAACTATGGCTACACCTTC. Full variable domain (remainder filled in from reference TRBV19 and TRBJ1-2): DGGITQSPKYLFRKEGQNVTLSCEQNLNHDAMYWYRQDPGQGLRLIYYSQIVNDFQKGDIAEGYSVSREKKESFPLTVTSAQKNPTAFYLCASSRFPGNYGYTFGSGTRLTVV.

A single count supports this clone. The rearrangement links TRBV5-1 to TRBJ1-2; 8 bases line up with TRBD1. The CDR3 is made up of 13 amino acids. CDR1 is SGHRS and CDR2 is YFSETQ in the germline V gene. V trimming: 4 bases; J trimming: 12 bases; junction bases outside the gene matches: 11. The CDR3 DNA is TGCGCCAGCAGCCCTGTGGGACAGGCTTTGGACACCTTC. Its translation: CASSPVGQALDTF. The full variable domain, rest sourced from reference TRBV5-1 and TRBJ1-2, is KAGVTQTPRYLIKTRGQQVTLSCSPISGHRSVSWYQQTPGQGLQFLFEYFSETQRNKGNFPGRFSGRQFSNSRSEMNVSTLELGDSALYLCASSPVGQALDTFGSGTRLTVV.

J is TRBJ1-5 and V is TRBV10-3; D possibly corresponds to TRBD1 (6 bases). This CDR3 has 11 residues. Trimming cost V 9 bases and J 11 bases, with 14 bases left between them. CDR1 and CDR2 (germline): ENHRY, SYGVKD. In DNA, the CDR3 is TGTGCCATTAGCACAGGGTGGACCCAGCATTTT. It specifies CAISTGWTQHF.

This chain uses TRBV6-2 or TRBV6-3 with TRBJ1-1; D unclear. The CDR3 contains 14 residues. The V end was cut by 3 bases, the J end by 4 bases, with 12 bases between. Germline V gene data show CDR1 as MNHEY and CDR2 as SVGEGT. The CDR3 bases are TGTGCCAGCAGTTATGTAATGCCGAGCACTGAAGCTTTCTTT. Translated: CASSYVMPSTEAFF.